In this sample, the clone carrying this T cell receptor (beta chain) turned up a few times. Its cognate antigen is unknown. The sample is drawn from a study of cytomegalovirus exposure and HLA in healthy donors. Study information: Earlier, fewer than 140 million unique TCR beta sequences were recovered from about 200 million T cells by an analysis. Study-wide findings and caveats: When analyzed later, a missense DCLRE1C variant was found to be linked to TCR beta V- and J-gene trimming.

The PCR employed 60 Vbeta primers together with 13 Jbeta primers. Some clones are missing from TCRdb's copy, which holds only in-frame ones; the method was immunoSEQ multiplex PCR. This sample has some 91,000 clones, with roughly 75% found just once. In germline, CDR1 is MNHNY, CDR2 SVGAGI (reference sequence). Trimming removed 4 bases from V and 8 bases from J; junction bases left unmatched: 11. This CDR3 has 15 residues. The chain employs TRBV6-6 and TRBJ1-3; 7 positions match TRBD1. The receptor comes from a woman in her sixties in good health and CMV-seronegative. Material for sequencing was PBMCs. CDR3 region: CASSSSRGSKDTIYF. The CDR3 DNA is TGTGCCAGCAGTTCTTCCAGGGGGTCCAAGGACACCATATATTTT.